This is a list of T cell receptor beta chains from one sample in a study of blood T cell repertoires in COVID-19. Clones were sequenced by immunoSEQ multiplex PCR, and TCRdb holds only the in-frame ones, with some missing. The top ten hold roughly 8.1% of the sample, which has over 85,000 clones, almost 90% seen once. The specimen was peripheral blood. The source is a woman in her seventies with acute or convalescent COVID-19. Both conserved end residues are part of each CDR3. The order of the fields is CDR3 length, V gene, J gene, CDR3 protein.

CDR3 length: 12
V gene: TRBV2
J gene: TRBJ1-6
CDR3 protein: CANRLMNSPLHF

CDR3 length: 16
V gene: TRBV9
J gene: TRBJ1-4
CDR3 protein: CASSVGVGRAEEKLFF

CDR3 length: 15
V gene: TRBV3-1/TRBV3-2
J gene: TRBJ1-1
CDR3 protein: CASSQLSGGETEAFF

CDR3 length: 17
V gene: TRBV4-1
J gene: TRBJ1-5
CDR3 protein: CASSQDLGNRNNQPQHF

CDR3 length: 10
V gene: TRBV6-1
J gene: TRBJ1-2
CDR3 protein: CASSDEAHTF

CDR3 length: 15
V gene: TRBV7-3
J gene: TRBJ2-1
CDR3 protein: CASSDSGGNHNEQFF

CDR3 length: 11
V gene: TRBV20-1
J gene: TRBJ1-1
CDR3 protein: CSASKGAEAFF

CDR3 length: 13
V gene: TRBV27
J gene: TRBJ1-2
CDR3 protein: CASRDRGSNGYTF

CDR3 length: 13
V gene: TRBV7-3
J gene: TRBJ1-1
CDR3 protein: CASGRFVNTEAFF

CDR3 length: 15
V gene: TRBV24-1
J gene: TRBJ2-5
CDR3 protein: CATSIGGQIQETQYF

CDR3 length: 13
V gene: TRBV10-2
J gene: TRBJ2-7
CDR3 protein: CASRLAGSSEQYF

CDR3 length: 17
V gene: TRBV6-2/TRBV6-3
J gene: TRBJ2-1
CDR3 protein: CASSYSLAGGRYNEQFF

CDR3 length: 14
V gene: TRBV5-4
J gene: TRBJ2-7
CDR3 protein: CASREWGQGIKQYF

CDR3 length: 14
V gene: TRBV6-5
J gene: TRBJ1-2
CDR3 protein: CASSYLSREAGYTF

CDR3 length: 17
V gene: TRBV27
J gene: TRBJ2-1
CDR3 protein: CASSPPAAGGSWNEQFF

CDR3 length: 14
V gene: TRBV5-1
J gene: TRBJ1-1
CDR3 protein: CASSSNTGNTEAFF

CDR3 length: 13
V gene: TRBV10-3
J gene: TRBJ1-2
CDR3 protein: CAITPGQGFGYTF

CDR3 length: 14
V gene: TRBV24-1
J gene: TRBJ1-2
CDR3 protein: CATSDATGDLGYTF

CDR3 length: 15
V gene: TRBV30
J gene: TRBJ2-2
CDR3 protein: CAWGGLAGNTGELFF

CDR3 length: 13
V gene: TRBV15
J gene: TRBJ2-1
CDR3 protein: CATSLPGLGEQFF

CDR3 length: 12
V gene: TRBV19
J gene: TRBJ2-7
CDR3 protein: CASSDSTYEQYF

CDR3 length: 17
V gene: TRBV6-1
J gene: TRBJ2-2
CDR3 protein: CASSEGAASPYTGELFF

CDR3 length: 16
V gene: TRBV7-6
J gene: TRBJ1-1
CDR3 protein: CASSLVGTAMNTEAFF

CDR3 length: 13
V gene: TRBV4-2
J gene: TRBJ2-7
CDR3 protein: CASSRSGVLEQYF

CDR3 length: 16
V gene: TRBV6-6
J gene: TRBJ2-4
CDR3 protein: CASSQTSPYNKNIQYF

CDR3 length: 15
V gene: TRBV6-5
J gene: TRBJ2-1
CDR3 protein: CASRTGGAGINEQFF

CDR3 length: 13
V gene: TRBV29-1
J gene: TRBJ2-1
CDR3 protein: CSVEPGRDNEQFF